One sample yielded the 12 T cell receptor beta chains listed below, sequenced in a study of cytomegalovirus exposure and HLA in healthy donors. With 60 Vbeta and 13 Jbeta primers, the PCR was carried out. Profiling relied on immunoSEQ multiplex PCR, and the TCRdb table lists in-frame clones only, not all of them. The data hold some 180,000 clones, with around 80% observed a single time. Sequencing was performed on PBMCs. Receptor source: a girl aged 10-17 years in good health and CMV-seropositive.

This chain connects TRBV6-1 to TRBJ1-2; no clear D gene. Trimming removed 11 bases at V and 0 bases at J, with 10 bases between. Per germline, CDR1 MNHNS and CDR2 SASEGT. The CDR3 consists of 12 residues. CDR3 residues: CARSEPNYGYTF. The CDR3 nucleotides are TGTGCCCGCTCAGAACCTAACTATGGCTACACCTTC.

This clone has more than one count but fewer than ten. The CDR3 region has the DNA TGTGCCAGTAGTCGACAGGGGATGGACGCTTTCTTT. Translation: CASSRQGMDAFF. V gene TRBV19 combines with J gene TRBJ1-1; 8 bases agree with TRBD1. The CDR3 is made up of 12 amino acids. Germline CDR1 and CDR2: LNHDA and SQIVND (reference sequence). V gave up 5 bases and J gave up 11 bases; unmatched junction bases: 7.

The chain employs TRBV25-1 and TRBJ2-7; D perhaps matches TRBD2 (6 bases). CDR1 and CDR2 (germline): MGHDK, SYGVNS. V lost 7 bases and J 0 bases, leaving 22 bases between the germline ends. The CDR3 extends over 17 amino acids. In DNA form, the CDR3 reads TGTGCCAGCAAACCCCCCTTAGGTAGCGGAAGCTCCTACGAGCAGTACTTC. The encoded protein is CASKPPLGSGSSYEQYF.

The V call is TRBV30, the J call TRBJ2-4; D possibly corresponds to TRBD1 (7 bases). The V end lost 5 bases, the J end lost 2 bases, and 25 bases lay between the germline ends. Germline CDR1 reads GTSNPN; CDR2 reads SVGIG (reference sequence). The CDR3 is 18 amino acids. CDR3 residues: CAWQDRWAGLGSKNIQYF. DNA of the CDR3: TGTGCCTGGCAGGACAGGTGGGCGGGGTTAGGGTCCAAAAACATTCAGTACTTC.

The chain recombines TRBV18 with TRBJ2-1; D may be TRBD1 (5 bases). This CDR3 has 15 amino acids. Germline assignment: CDR1 KGHSH and CDR2 LQKENI. Trimming left V 1 base short and J 1 base short, with 8 bases between. Written as DNA, the CDR3 is TGTGCCAGCTCACCACTACGACAGTCCTACAATGAGCAGTTCTTC. Its translation is CASSPLRQSYNEQFF.

V usage is TRBV30 and J usage is TRBJ1-5; no firm D call. V lost 1 base to trimming and J lost 0 bases, with 16 bases between them. This CDR3 spans 17 amino acids. In germline, CDR1 is GTSNPN, CDR2 SVGIG (reference sequence). The DNA of the CDR3 is TGTGCCTGGAGTGACGACGGGTCTTCTCATAGCAATCAGCCCCAGCATTTT. This gives the protein CAWSDDGSSHSNQPQHF. Based on the CDR3 plus reference TRBV30 and TRBJ1-5, the full variable domain is SQTIHQWPATLVQPVGSPLSLECTVEGTSNPNLYWYRQAAGRGLQLLFYSVGIGQISSEVPQNLSASRPQDRQFILSSKKLLLSDSGFYLCAWSDDGSSHSNQPQHFGDGTRLSIL.

V and J are TRBV4-1 and TRBJ1-2, with 9 bases lining up with TRBD1. The CDR3 contains 15 residues. J lost 2 bases, V lost 5 bases, and 6 bases had no gene match. The germline V gene has CDR1 MGHRA and CDR2 YSYEKL. The CDR3 sequence is CASSYPGQGNYGYTF. The CDR3, as DNA: TGCGCCAGCAGCTACCCGGGACAGGGAAACTATGGCTACACCTTC.

This chain joins TRBV4-3 and TRBJ2-7, with D uncertain. The CDR3 runs to 11 residues. In germline, CDR1 is LGHNA, CDR2 YSLEER. V was trimmed by 5 bases and J by 2 bases, leaving 4 bases between them. The CDR3 spells CASSYPYEQYF. Written as DNA, the CDR3 is TGCGCCAGCAGCTATCCCTACGAGCAGTACTTC.

The CDR3 loop reads CASSSVPGTGVGQVEQYF. The DNA for the CDR3 is TGTGCCAGCAGCTCCGTACCCGGGACAGGGGTAGGACAGGTCGAGCAGTACTTC. The chain is built from TRBV7-8 and TRBJ2-7; 10 nucleotides align to TRBD1. The germline V gene has CDR1 SGHVS and CDR2 FQNEAQ. Germline trimming cut 4 bases from V and 6 bases from J; bases unmatched to any gene: 18. This CDR3 is built from 18 residues.

The chain uses TRBV12-5 and TRBJ2-5; 9 bases map to TRBD1. This CDR3 region has 17 residues. V shed 0 bases and J 5 bases; nucleotides not matched to a gene: 10. Germline values: CDR1 LGHNT, CDR2 FRNRAP. CDR3: CASGLVGTGKSMETQYF. The CDR3 coding sequence is TGTGCTAGTGGTTTGGTAGGGACAGGGAAATCCATGGAGACCCAGTACTTC.

The rearrangement joins TRBV7-2 to TRBJ2-5; unclear D gene. The length of the CDR3 is 14 residues. V was shortened by 0 bases and J by 3 bases, with 8 bases between the two germline ends. Per the germline V gene, CDR1 is SGHTA and CDR2 is FQGNSA. CDR3 region: CASSLAVVEETQYF. The CDR3 DNA reads TGTGCCAGCAGCTTAGCAGTGGTAGAAGAGACCCAGTACTTC.

The V gene is TRBV5-8, the J gene TRBJ2-7, with 8 bases aligning to TRBD1. J was trimmed by 0 bases and V by 5 bases; bases with no gene match: 4. CDR3 length: 14 amino acids. Germline-derived CDR1 and CDR2 are SGHTS and YDEGEE. Here the CDR3 reads CASRTTGGSYEQYF. The DNA for the CDR3 is TGTGCCAGCAGAACCACAGGGGGCTCCTACGAGCAGTACTTC. Using reference TRBV5-8 and TRBJ2-7 for the parts outside the CDR3, the full variable domain is EAGVTQSPTHLIKTRGQQATLRCSPISGHTSVYWYQQALGLGLQFLLWYDEGEERNRGNFPPRFSGRQFPNYSSELNVNALELEDSALYLCASRTTGGSYEQYFGPGTRLTVT.